This TCR beta chain stems from a study of cytomegalovirus exposure and HLA in healthy donors. The study ran its PCR with 60 Vbeta and 13 Jbeta primers. Assay used: immunoSEQ multiplex PCR; TCRdb lists only in-frame clones, some missing. The table shows 90,000 or so clones, with 75% to 85% occurring only once. V dropped 5 bases and J dropped 7 bases, with 18 bases sitting between them. CDR1 and CDR2 from the germline V gene are SGHAT and FQNNGV. CDR3 size: 15 residues. General observations from the study: Analyses of presence and absence presupposed an approximately uniform sequencing depth across donors. An analysis that came later showed most CMV-associated TCR beta chains appearing HLA-restricted. Further analysis, carried out later, found HLA-associated TCR beta chains more clonally expanded than equally common other chains.

To note about this clone: The antigen remains undetermined.

In nominal health when sampled, donors likely had unrecorded immune exposures nonetheless. Sequencing input: PBMCs. The TCR sequence derives from a man aged 25-40 years in good health and CMV-seropositive. The V call is TRBV11-2, the J call TRBJ2-1, with a tentative D call TRBD1 (5 bases). CDR3 DNA sequence: TGTGCCAGCAGCCCGTACAGGTCCAGTGGGAATGAGCAGTTCTTC. It is translated as CASSPYRSSGNEQFF.